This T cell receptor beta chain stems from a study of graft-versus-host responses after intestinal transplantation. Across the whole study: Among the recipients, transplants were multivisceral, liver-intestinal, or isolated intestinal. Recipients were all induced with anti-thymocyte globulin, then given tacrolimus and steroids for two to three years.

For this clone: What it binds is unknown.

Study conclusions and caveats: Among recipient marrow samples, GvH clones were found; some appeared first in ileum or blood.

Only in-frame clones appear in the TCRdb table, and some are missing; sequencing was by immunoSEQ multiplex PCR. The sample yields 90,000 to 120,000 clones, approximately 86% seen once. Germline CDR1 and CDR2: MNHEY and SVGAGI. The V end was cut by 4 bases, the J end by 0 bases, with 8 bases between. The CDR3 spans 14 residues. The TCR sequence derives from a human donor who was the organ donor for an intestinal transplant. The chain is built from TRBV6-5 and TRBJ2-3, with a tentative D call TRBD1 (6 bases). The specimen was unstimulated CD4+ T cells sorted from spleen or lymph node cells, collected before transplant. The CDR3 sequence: CASSLQGSTDTQYF. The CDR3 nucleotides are TGTGCCAGCAGTTTACAGGGTAGCACAGATACGCAGTATTTT.